A selection of T cell receptor beta chains follows, all from one sample in a study of blood T cell repertoires in COVID-19. Only in-frame clones appear in the TCRdb table, and some are missing; sequencing was by immunoSEQ multiplex PCR. Found here are 150,000 to 200,000 clones, about 88% of them singletons; the top ten hold roughly 18%. Sequences were obtained from peripheral blood. The receptor set was obtained from a woman older than 75 with acute or convalescent COVID-19. Each CDR3 is given with its conserved first and last residue. The D gene is left open where the match is weak. The size of a clone is reported for some rows only, either as once, few or many, or as a class for expanded clones.

clone_size j_call d_call v_call cdr3_aa cdr3_nt
NA TRBJ2-2 NA TRBV5-6 CASSLAGLGTGELFF TGTGCCAGCAGCTTGGCAGGGCTAGGGACCGGGGAGCTGTTTTTT
NA TRBJ2-1 NA TRBV12-1 CASSAWASEQFF TGTGCCAGCAGCGCTTGGGCTTCTGAGCAGTTCTTC
NA TRBJ1-2 NA TRBV30 CAWITGGSYGYTF TGTGCCTGGATCACGGGGGGGAGCTATGGCTACACCTTC
NA TRBJ2-7 TRBD2 TRBV18 CASSPVASGRMVHEQYF TGTGCCAGCTCACCGGTGGCTAGCGGGAGGATGGTCCACGAGCAGTACTTC
NA TRBJ2-5 TRBD1 TRBV5-8 CASSKGQGKQETQYF TGTGCCAGCTCCAAGGGACAGGGGAAACAAGAGACCCAGTACTTC
once TRBJ1-1 TRBD1 TRBV19 CASSIWGTGDTEAFF TGTGCCAGTAGTATTTGGGGAACAGGGGACACTGAAGCTTTCTTT
NA TRBJ2-2 NA TRBV10-3 CAISDPRNGANTGELFF TGTGCCATCAGTGATCCACGAAACGGGGCGAACACCGGGGAGCTGTTTTTT
NA TRBJ1-6 NA TRBV5-1 CASSGGESPLHF TGCGCCAGCAGCGGCGGTGAATCACCCCTCCACTTT
NA TRBJ1-1 NA TRBV15 CATSRDPGNTEAFF TGTGCCACCAGCAGAGATCCGGGAAACACTGAAGCTTTCTTT
once TRBJ2-7 TRBD2 TRBV5-4 CASSLVAGSSYEQYF TGTGCCAGCAGCTTGGTAGCGGGGAGCTCCTACGAGCAGTACTTC
NA TRBJ1-1 TRBD1 TRBV11-2 CASSLARTGGFGDTEAFF TGTGCCAGCAGCTTGGCGAGGACAGGGGGCTTTGGTGACACTGAAGCTTTCTTT